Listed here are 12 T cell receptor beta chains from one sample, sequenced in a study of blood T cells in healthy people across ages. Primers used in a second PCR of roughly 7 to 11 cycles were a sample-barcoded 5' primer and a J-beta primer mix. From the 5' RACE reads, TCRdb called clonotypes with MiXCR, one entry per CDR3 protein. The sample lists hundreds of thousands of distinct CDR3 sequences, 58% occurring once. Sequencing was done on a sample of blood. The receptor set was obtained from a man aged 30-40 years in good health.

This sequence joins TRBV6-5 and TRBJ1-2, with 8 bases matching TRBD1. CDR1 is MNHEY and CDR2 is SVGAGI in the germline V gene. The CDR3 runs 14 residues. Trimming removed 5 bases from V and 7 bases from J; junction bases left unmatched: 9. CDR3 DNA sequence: TGTGCCAGCAGTCCCGCGACAGGGGATACTGGCTACACCTTC. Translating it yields CASSPATGDTGYTF.

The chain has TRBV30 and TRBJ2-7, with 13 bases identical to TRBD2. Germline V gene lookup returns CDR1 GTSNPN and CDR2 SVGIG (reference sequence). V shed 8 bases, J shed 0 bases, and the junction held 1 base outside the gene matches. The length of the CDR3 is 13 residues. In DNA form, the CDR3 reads TGTGCCCGGACTAGCGGGAGCTCCTACGAGCAGTACTTC. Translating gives CARTSGSSYEQYF. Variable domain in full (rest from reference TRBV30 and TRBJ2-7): SQTIHQWPATLVQPVGSPLSLECTVEGTSNPNLYWYRQAAGRGLQLLFYSVGIGQISSEVPQNLSASRPQDRQFILSSKKLLLSDSGFYLCARTSGSSYEQYFGPGTRLTVT.

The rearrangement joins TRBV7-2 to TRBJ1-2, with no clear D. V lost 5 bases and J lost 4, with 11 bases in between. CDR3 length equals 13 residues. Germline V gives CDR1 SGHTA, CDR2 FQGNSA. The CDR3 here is CASSPSESYGYTF. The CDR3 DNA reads TGTGCCAGCAGCCCCTCCGAGAGCTATGGCTACACCTTC.

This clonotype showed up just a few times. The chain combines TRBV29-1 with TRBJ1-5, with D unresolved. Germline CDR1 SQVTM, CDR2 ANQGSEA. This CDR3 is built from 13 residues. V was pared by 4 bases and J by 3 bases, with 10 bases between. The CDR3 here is CSVASGVNQPQHF. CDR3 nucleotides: TGCAGCGTTGCCTCTGGGGTCAATCAGCCCCAGCATTTT.

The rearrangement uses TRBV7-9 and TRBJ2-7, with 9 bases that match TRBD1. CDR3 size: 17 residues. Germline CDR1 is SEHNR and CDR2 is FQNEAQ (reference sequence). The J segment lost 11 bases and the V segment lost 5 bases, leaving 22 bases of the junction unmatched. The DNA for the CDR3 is TGTGCCAGCAGCCCCCCCCTACCGGGACAGGGTCATAGAGGAGAGTACTTC. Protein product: CASSPPLPGQGHRGEYF. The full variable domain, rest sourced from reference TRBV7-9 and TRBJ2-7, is DTGVSQNPRHKITKRGQNVTFRCDPISEHNRLYWYRQTLGQGPEFLTYFQNEAQLEKSRLLSDRFSAERPKGSFSTLEIQRTEQGDSAMYLCASSPPLPGQGHRGEYFGPGTRLTVT.

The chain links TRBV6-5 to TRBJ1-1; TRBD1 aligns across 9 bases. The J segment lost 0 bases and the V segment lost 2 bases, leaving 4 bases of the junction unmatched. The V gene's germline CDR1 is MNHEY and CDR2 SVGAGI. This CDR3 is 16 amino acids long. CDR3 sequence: CASSYIGQGMNTEAFF. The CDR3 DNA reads TGTGCCAGCAGTTACATAGGACAGGGGATGAACACTGAAGCTTTCTTT.

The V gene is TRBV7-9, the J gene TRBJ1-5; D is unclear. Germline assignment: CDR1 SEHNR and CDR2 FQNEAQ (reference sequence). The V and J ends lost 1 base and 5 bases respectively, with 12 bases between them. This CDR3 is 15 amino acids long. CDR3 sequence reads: CASSLGAGVDQPQHF. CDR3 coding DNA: TGTGCCAGCAGCTTAGGCGCGGGCGTGGATCAGCCCCAGCATTTT.

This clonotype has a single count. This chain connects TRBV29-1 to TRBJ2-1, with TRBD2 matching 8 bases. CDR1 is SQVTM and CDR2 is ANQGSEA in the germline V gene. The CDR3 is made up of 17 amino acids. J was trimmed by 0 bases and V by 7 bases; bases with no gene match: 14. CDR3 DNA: TGCAGCGCCGGGGGGGCTTTCGGGGAGGGCTCCTACAATGAGCAGTTCTTC. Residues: CSAGGAFGEGSYNEQFF.

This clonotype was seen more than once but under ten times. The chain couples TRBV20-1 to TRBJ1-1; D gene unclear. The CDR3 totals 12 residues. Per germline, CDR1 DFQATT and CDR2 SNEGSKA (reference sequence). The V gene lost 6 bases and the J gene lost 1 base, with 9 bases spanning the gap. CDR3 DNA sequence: TGCAGTGCCCGGGCGGGGAACACTGAAGCTTTCTTT. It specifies CSARAGNTEAFF.

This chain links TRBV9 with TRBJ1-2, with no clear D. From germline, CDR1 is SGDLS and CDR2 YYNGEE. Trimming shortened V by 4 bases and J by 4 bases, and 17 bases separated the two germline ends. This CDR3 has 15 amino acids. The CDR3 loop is CASSLHRGSTYGYTF. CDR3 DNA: TGTGCCAGCAGCTTACATCGTGGATCTACCTATGGCTACACCTTC.

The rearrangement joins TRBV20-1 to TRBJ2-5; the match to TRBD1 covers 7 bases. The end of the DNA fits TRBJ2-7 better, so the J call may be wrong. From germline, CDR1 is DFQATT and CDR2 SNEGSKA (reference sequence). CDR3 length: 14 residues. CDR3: CSARGDRKTYEQYF. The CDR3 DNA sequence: TGCAGTGCTAGAGGGGACAGAAAGACTTACGAGCAGTACTTC.

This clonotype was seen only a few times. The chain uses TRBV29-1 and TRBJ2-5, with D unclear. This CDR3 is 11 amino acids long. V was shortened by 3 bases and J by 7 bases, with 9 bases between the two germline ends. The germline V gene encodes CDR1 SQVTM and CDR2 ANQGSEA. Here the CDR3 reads CSVEVPRTQYF. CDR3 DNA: TGCAGCGTTGAGGTCCCCAGGACCCAGTACTTC.